Presented here are 22 T cell receptor beta chains from one specimen sequenced in a study of T cell repertoires in cytomegalovirus infection. TCRdb recomputed calls from the reads with MiXCR, one row per CDR3 protein. The sample has about 460,000 distinct CDR3 sequences, approximately 11% seen once. Sequencing input: PBMCs. All receptors derive from a human donor in good health (CMV status not recorded). Some clones in this sample may be carry-over from other donors' samples.

Ten or more counts support this clonotype. V is TRBV5-6 and J is TRBJ1-6; 7 nucleotides line up with TRBD1. V was pared by 0 bases and J by 7 bases, with 10 bases of the junction left unmatched. This CDR3 is 17 amino acids long. CDR1 SGHDT and CDR2 YYEEEE come from the germline V gene. The CDR3 protein is CASSLAGGLLKNSPLHF. CDR3 nucleotides: TGTGCCAGCAGCTTGGCAGGGGGTCTCCTTAAAAATTCACCCCTCCACTTT.

This rearrangement joins TRBV3-1 to TRBJ1-6, with a weak D call TRBD1 (5 bases). In germline, CDR1 is LGHDT, CDR2 YNNKEL (reference sequence). The CDR3 sequence is 15 residues long. V lost 4 bases and J lost 8, with 15 bases in between. In nucleotides, the CDR3 is TGTGCCAGCAGCCGATACCTTTGGGGGGATTCACCCCTCCACTTT. It yields the protein CASSRYLWGDSPLHF. Full variable domain (remainder filled in from reference TRBV3-1 and TRBJ1-6): DTAVSQTPKYLVTQMGNDKSIKCEQNLGHDTMYWYKQDSKKFLKIMFSYNNKELIINETVPNRFSPKSPDKAHLNLHINSLELGDSAVYFCASSRYLWGDSPLHFGNGTRLTVT.

This clonotype was found many times. The chain recombines TRBV6-5 with TRBJ1-5; D is ambiguous. V gave up 4 bases and J gave up 2 bases, with 15 bases separating them. There are 16 residues in the CDR3. CDR1 is MNHEY, CDR2 SVGAGI, per germline. CDR3 in amino acids: CASSSARSFGNQPQHF. The CDR3 DNA reads TGTGCCAGCAGTTCGGCCAGGTCCTTTGGCAATCAGCCCCAGCATTTT.

There are many counts of this clonotype. V usage is TRBV7-9 and J usage is TRBJ2-5, with a possible D match to TRBD2 (5 bases). The CDR3 totals 14 residues. CDR1 is SEHNR, CDR2 FQNEAQ, per germline (reference sequence). V was shortened by 0 bases and J by 4 bases, with 9 bases between the two germline ends. The CDR3 region has the DNA TGTGCCAGCAGCTTAGCGGGAGCCTCAGAGACCCAGTACTTC. This sequence encodes CASSLAGASETQYF.

The table lists this clonotype with many counts. The rearrangement uses TRBV7-9 and TRBJ2-1; 14 positions match TRBD2. There are 15 residues in the CDR3. J was trimmed by 10 bases and V by 7 bases; bases with no gene match: 9. Germline CDR1 is SEHNR and CDR2 is FQNEAQ (reference sequence). In nucleotides, the CDR3 is TGTGCCAGCATCCCGACTAGCGGGAGGGCCTGGGAGCAGTTCTTC. Amino acids: CASIPTSGRAWEQFF.

This clonotype was recorded at least ten times. The chain is built from TRBV7-9 and TRBJ1-3, with a possible D match to TRBD1 (5 bases). The CDR3 has 15 residues. Trimming left V 5 bases short and J 1 base short, with 12 bases between. CDR1 is SEHNR and CDR2 is FQNEAQ in the germline V gene (reference sequence). The DNA for the CDR3 is TGTGCCAGCAGCCCCAGGGCCGATTCTGGAAACACCATATATTTT. It specifies CASSPRADSGNTIYF. Full variable domain (outside the CDR3, taken from reference TRBV7-9 and TRBJ1-3): DTGVSQNPRHKITKRGQNVTFRCDPISEHNRLYWYRQTLGQGPEFLTYFQNEAQLEKSRLLSDRFSAERPKGSFSTLEIQRTEQGDSAMYLCASSPRADSGNTIYFGEGSWLTVV.

V and J are TRBV20-1 and TRBJ2-3; 11 bases are a match to TRBD2. Per the germline V gene, CDR1 is DFQATT and CDR2 is SNEGSKA (reference sequence). The CDR3 spans 15 residues. The V gene end was trimmed by 2 bases and the J gene end by 3 bases; junction bases not matched to a gene: 4. In DNA, the CDR3 is TGCAGTGCTAGAACTAGCGGGAGCGGAACAGATACGCAGTATTTT. Translating gives CSARTSGSGTDTQYF.

There are many counts of this clonotype. The rearrangement links TRBV15 to TRBJ2-3; D is unresolved. CDR1 is LNHNV, CDR2 YYDKDF, per germline (reference sequence). The CDR3 has 14 amino acids. V was pared by 1 base and J by 1 base, with 6 bases between. CDR3 sequence (DNA): TGTGCCACCAGCAGAGTCAAGGGCACAGATACGCAGTATTTT. Protein product: CATSRVKGTDTQYF.

This clonotype was found many times. The CDR3 DNA reads TGTGCCAGCAGCCCAGCAGCTCAGGGATCAGGGGAGCAGTTCTTC. Its translation is CASSPAAQGSGEQFF. The chain recombines TRBV28 with TRBJ2-1; tentatively, D is TRBD1 (5 bases). Germline lookup yields CDR1 MDHEN and CDR2 SYDVKM. This CDR3 region has 15 residues. The germline V and J ends were trimmed by 6 bases and 10 bases, with 22 bases remaining between them.

The chain is built from TRBV4-2 and TRBJ2-7; 7 nucleotides align to TRBD1. The V segment lost 1 base and the J segment 6 bases; nucleotides outside the gene matches: 3. Germline loops: CDR1 LGHNA, CDR2 YNFKEQ. The CDR3 contains 13 residues. The CDR3 DNA is TGTGCCAGCAGCCAAGGGAGGACAGGCGAGCAGTACTTC. It specifies CASSQGRTGEQYF.

This clonotype was seen only a few times. The chain uses TRBV20-1 and TRBJ1-5; D uncertain. V was cut by 8 bases and J by 5 bases, with 13 bases left in between. The CDR3 is 12 amino acids. Germline loops: CDR1 DFQATT, CDR2 SNEGSKA (reference sequence). CDR3 coding DNA: TGCAGTCCAAAGGTCGGAGATCAGCCCCAGCATTTT. Translation gives CSPKVGDQPQHF.

There are many counts of this clonotype. This chain uses TRBV12-3 or TRBV12-4 with TRBJ1-5; the D is unclear. The length of the CDR3 is 15 residues. Between the trimmed V and J ends, which lost 4 bases and 7 bases, there was a span of 17 bases. CDR3 protein: CASSSPTPGKQPQHF. The CDR3 bases are TGTGCCAGCAGTTCACCGACACCTGGAAAACAGCCCCAGCATTTT.

Ten or more counts support this clonotype. This chain connects TRBV6-4 to TRBJ2-7, with D hard to call. Germline-derived CDR1 and CDR2 are MRHNA and SNTAGT. CDR3 size: 13 residues. Trimming removed 0 bases at V and 8 bases at J, with 11 bases between. CDR3 region: CASSDSTGDKQYF. For the CDR3, the DNA is TGTGCCAGCAGTGACTCCACGGGCGATAAGCAGTACTTC.

V and J are TRBV2 and TRBJ2-2; 8 bases are shared with TRBD1. Germline lookup yields CDR1 SNHLY and CDR2 FYNNEI. CDR3 length equals 17 residues. Trimming cost V 8 bases and J 1 base; bases outside gene matches: 12. CDR3 amino acids: CASRYTPDRENTGELFF. The CDR3 nucleotides are TGTGCCAGCCGTTATACTCCGGACAGGGAGAACACCGGGGAGCTGTTTTTT. The full variable domain, with the rest looked up from reference TRBV2 and TRBJ2-2, is EPEVTQTPSHQVTQMGQEVILRCVPISNHLYFYWYRQILGQKVEFLVSFYNNEISEKSEIFDDQFSVERPDGSNFTLKIRSTKLEDSAMYFCASRYTPDRENTGELFFGEGSRLTVL.

This clonotype was counted ten times or more. The chain uses TRBV2 and TRBJ1-1; 8 bases align to TRBD1. Germline assignment: CDR1 SNHLY and CDR2 FYNNEI. Trimming took 4 bases from V and 0 from J; bases not matched to a gene: 4. There are 15 residues in the CDR3. Written as DNA, the CDR3 is TGTGCCAGCAGTGTGCAGGGGGCGATGAACACTGAAGCTTTCTTT. Protein: CASSVQGAMNTEAFF.

This clonotype appeared many times. The V gene is TRBV7-2, the J gene TRBJ1-2, with TRBD1 matching over 9 bases. Germline-derived CDR1 and CDR2 are SGHTA and FQGNSA. V lost 5 bases to trimming and J lost 6 bases; unmatched junction nucleotides: 4. This CDR3 comprises 13 residues. CDR3 amino acids: CASSPGQGHGYTF. The CDR3 region has the DNA TGTGCCAGCAGCCCGGGACAGGGACATGGCTACACCTTC.

This clonotype has a count of ten or more. The rearrangement links TRBV7-2 to TRBJ2-1; D perhaps matches TRBD1 (6 bases). Between the trimmed V and J ends, which lost 6 bases and 8 bases, there was a span of 17 bases. The CDR3 has 14 residues. CDR1 and CDR2 (germline): SGHTA, FQGNSA. The CDR3 protein is CASRVPSGVHEQFF. In DNA, the CDR3 is TGTGCCAGCAGGGTTCCATCAGGGGTCCATGAGCAGTTCTTC.

This clonotype was counted a few times. The chain combines TRBV23-1 with TRBJ2-1, with TRBD2 identical over 13 bases. TRBV23-1 is labeled an ORF, and its function is uncertain. Losses at the gene ends were 2 bases for V and 2 bases for J; bases not matched to a gene: 9. CDR3 length: 19 amino acids. CDR3 in DNA: TGCGCCAGCAGTCAACCCACTAGCGGGAGGGCGAAGGCCTACAATGAGCAGTTCTTC. It codes for CASSQPTSGRAKAYNEQFF.

Many counts were recorded for this clonotype. The rearrangement uses TRBV2 and TRBJ1-1, with D perhaps TRBD1 (5 bases). Looked up from germline, CDR1 is SNHLY and CDR2 is FYNNEI. V lost 3 bases, J lost 11 bases, and 16 bases lay in between. The CDR3 covers 13 residues. The CDR3 here is CASSDTGPGGAFF. As DNA, the CDR3 is TGTGCCAGCAGTGATACGGGGCCTGGTGGGGCTTTCTTT.

There are a few counts of this clonotype. The rearrangement uses TRBV7-6 and TRBJ2-7, with D unclear. The CDR3 loop spans 12 amino acids. With 1 base removed from V and 13 bases from J, the gap between germline ends came to 14 bases. CDR1 is SGHVS and CDR2 is FNYEAQ in the germline V gene. This CDR3 is CASSLDLPHPYF. The DNA of the CDR3 is TGTGCCAGCAGCTTAGATCTACCCCACCCATACTTC.

The sample holds a few counts of this clonotype. The rearrangement links TRBV5-1 to TRBJ2-5; D may match TRBD1 or TRBD2 (5 bases each). Germline lookup yields CDR1 SGHRS and CDR2 YFSETQ. The V and J ends lost 3 bases and 3 bases respectively, with 18 bases between them. The CDR3 length is 16 residues. The CDR3 loop reads CASSSGGTGNEETQYF. In DNA, the CDR3 is TGCGCCAGCAGCTCCGGTGGGACGGGGAATGAAGAGACCCAGTACTTC.

Notes on this clonotype: One junction end does not reproduce the germline sequence, and a read error may be involved. J is TRBJ1-1 and V is TRBV20-1, with D perhaps TRBD1 (6 bases). CDR1 is DFQATT and CDR2 is SNEGSKA in the germline V gene (reference sequence). This CDR3 is built from 14 residues. CDR3 protein: CSARGQPMNTEAFF. In DNA form, the CDR3 reads TGCAGTGCCAGAGGACAGCCTATGAACACTGAAGCTTTCTTT.